A selection of T cell receptor beta chains follows, all from one sample in a study of T cell repertoires in cytomegalovirus infection. Each CDR3 protein is one row after TCRdb ran MiXCR on the reads. The data contain roughly 760,000 distinct CDR3 sequences, 35% to 40% of them singletons. The sequenced sample consisted of PBMCs. The receptors were sampled from a human donor in good health (CMV status not recorded). Some clones in this sample may be carry-over from other donors' samples. CDR3s include the opening cysteine and the closing phenylalanine or tryptophan. A D gene is named only where the DNA matches it firmly. Only part of the rows carry a size: once, few, many, or a class if the clone is expanded.

TRBV7-9	TRBJ2-1	-	TRBD2	TGTGCCAGCATCCCTGAAGCGGGAGATGCCAATGAGCAGTTCTTC	CASIPEAGDANEQFF
TRBV7-2	TRBJ2-1	-	-	TGTGCCAGAAGCTTCGGGCAGGGCCGATCGATGCTCAATGAGAAGTTCTTC	CARSFGQGRSMLNEKFF
TRBV12-3/TRBV12-4	TRBJ2-3	few	-	TGTGCCAGCAGTTATGGGGGTACGCAGTATTTT	CASSYGGTQYF
TRBV28	TRBJ1-2	few	-	TGTGCCAGCACCCTGGTCGAGACGAAGTATGGCTACACCTTC	CASTLVETKYGYTF
TRBV25-1	TRBJ2-6	few	-	TGTGCCAGCAGTGAGTGGACATCCTCTGGGGCCAACGTCCTGACTTTC	CASSEWTSSGANVLTF
TRBV7-6	TRBJ2-2	few	-	TGTGCCAGCAGCTTAGCTGCGCCATACACCGGGGAGCTGTTTTTT	CASSLAAPYTGELFF
TRBV6-6	TRBJ2-1	few	-	TGTGCCAGCAGTTACCCCCCGCGGAACCAGAGGAACAATGAGCAGTTCTTC	CASSYPPRNQRNNEQFF
TRBV5-6	TRBJ2-4	few	-	TGTGCCAGCAGCTTACGTATTCACCAATACGGAACCAAAAACATTCAGTACTTC	CASSLRIHQYGTKNIQYF
TRBV19	TRBJ2-5	-	TRBD1	TGTGCCAGTAGTCTTCCGGGACAGGGGCACCAAGAGACCCAGTACTTC	CASSLPGQGHQETQYF
TRBV11-3	TRBJ2-3	-	-	TGTGCCAGCAGCTCCATGAGCACAGATACGCAGTATTTT	CASSSMSTDTQYF
TRBV7-9	TRBJ2-3	-	TRBD2	TGTGCCAGCAGCACCACTAGCGGGGGGCGCACAGATACGCAGTATTTT	CASSTTSGGRTDTQYF
TRBV7-9	TRBJ1-3	few	TRBD1	TGTGCCAGCAGCGCCCTACAGGGGCAAGGAAACACCATATATTTT	CASSALQGQGNTIYF
TRBV5-6	TRBJ1-1	-	-	TGTGCCAGCAGTTTACAGGGTTATCGGAACACTGAAGCTTTCTTT	CASSLQGYRNTEAFF
TRBV7-2	TRBJ2-7	many	TRBD2	TGTGCCAGCAGCTCCCGGGACTACTCGTACGAGCAGTACTTC	CASSSRDYSYEQYF
TRBV7-8	TRBJ2-7	few	-	TGTGCCAGCAGCTTCCAAAACGGGGAGCAGTACTTC	CASSFQNGEQYF
TRBV28	TRBJ2-3	-	-	TGTGCCAGCAGTCACGATACGCAGTATTTT	CASSHDTQYF
TRBV5-5	TRBJ1-5	-	-	TGTGCCAGCAGCTTGGACTCCTCGATTAGCAATGGGCAGCCCCAGCATTTT	CASSLDSSISNGQPQHF
TRBV7-6	TRBJ2-7	-	TRBD1	TGTTCCAGCAGCCGGACAGGACATTCCTACGAGCAGTACTTC	CSSSRTGHSYEQYF
TRBV6-5	TRBJ2-4	few	-	TGTGCCAGCAGTTACTCGAAGTTGAGTTTAGCCAAAAACATTCAGTACTTC	CASSYSKLSLAKNIQYF
TRBV18	TRBJ2-3	few	TRBD1	TGTGCCAGCTCACCACGCCGGGACAGGGACACAGATACGCAGTATTTT	CASSPRRDRDTDTQYF
TRBV5-1	TRBJ2-1	-	-	TGCGCCAGCAGCCACGGGGGCTCCTACAATGAGCAGTTCTTC	CASSHGGSYNEQFF
TRBV7-6	TRBJ1-5	few	-	TGTGCCAGCAGCTTAGAACCCGATAACAATCAGCCCCAGCATTTT	CASSLEPDNNQPQHF